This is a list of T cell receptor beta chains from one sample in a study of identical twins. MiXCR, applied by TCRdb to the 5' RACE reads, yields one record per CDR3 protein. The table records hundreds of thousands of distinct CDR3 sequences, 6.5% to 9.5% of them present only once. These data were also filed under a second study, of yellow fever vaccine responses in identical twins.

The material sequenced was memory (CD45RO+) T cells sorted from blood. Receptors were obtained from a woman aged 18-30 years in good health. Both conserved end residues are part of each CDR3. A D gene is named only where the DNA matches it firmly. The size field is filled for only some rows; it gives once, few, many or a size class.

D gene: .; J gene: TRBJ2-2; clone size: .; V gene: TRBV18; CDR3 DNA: TGTGCCAGCTCACCACCGACAGGAGCCTCGGCGAACACCGGGGAGCTGTTTTTT; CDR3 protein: CASSPPTGASANTGELFF
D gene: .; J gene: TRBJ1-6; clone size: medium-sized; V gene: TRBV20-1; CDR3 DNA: TGCAGTGCTAGAGGGGGGGGTACCACCCGATTTGGTTCACCCCTCCACTTT; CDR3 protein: CSARGGGTTRFGSPLHF
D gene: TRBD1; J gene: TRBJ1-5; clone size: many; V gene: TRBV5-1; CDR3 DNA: TGCGCCAGCAGCCGAGGGACAGGGGAAGGACAGCCCCAGCATTTT; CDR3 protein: CASSRGTGEGQPQHF
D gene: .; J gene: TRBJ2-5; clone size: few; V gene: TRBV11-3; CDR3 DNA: TGTGCCAGCAGCTTAGGGGCGACACCACCTCAAGAGACCCAGTACTTC; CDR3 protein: CASSLGATPPQETQYF
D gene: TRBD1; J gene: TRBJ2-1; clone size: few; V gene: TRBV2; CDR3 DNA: TGTGCCAGCAGAGTTGACAGGGGCCCCCAGGATGAGCAGTTCTTC; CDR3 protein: CASRVDRGPQDEQFF
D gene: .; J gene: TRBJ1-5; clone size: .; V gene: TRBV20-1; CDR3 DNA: TGCAGTGGGTTTAAAGACTCCGGGGATCAGCCCCAGCATTTT; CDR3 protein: CSGFKDSGDQPQHF
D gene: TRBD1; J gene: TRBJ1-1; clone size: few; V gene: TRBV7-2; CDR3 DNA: TGTGCCAGCAGCTATATAAGTGGGACAGGCACCTTCTTT; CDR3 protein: CASSYISGTGTFF
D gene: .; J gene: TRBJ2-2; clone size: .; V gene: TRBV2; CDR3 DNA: TGTGCCAGCACCTACTTCGTATCCCTCGGCGGGGAGCTGTTTTTT; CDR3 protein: CASTYFVSLGGELFF
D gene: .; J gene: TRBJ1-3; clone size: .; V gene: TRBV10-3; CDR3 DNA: TGTGCCATCAGTGAATCACCCCCAGGGGTGGGAAACACCATATATTTT; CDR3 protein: CAISESPPGVGNTIYF
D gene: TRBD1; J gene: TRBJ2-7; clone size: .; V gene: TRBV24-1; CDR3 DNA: TGTGCCACCAGTGATTTGGGGACAGGGGGCGGATTCTCATTAATCTACGAGCAGTACTTC; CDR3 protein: CATSDLGTGGGFSLIYEQYF